The 20 T cell receptor beta chains below come from one sample, sequenced in a study of persistence of HIV-infected CD4 T cells (dated by TCRdb to the early 2020s). The treatment or condition label corresponds to: suppressive antiretroviral therapy. Cells were stimulated with anti-CD3/anti-CD28 magnetic beads as a nonspecific positive control representing the CD4+ T cell repertoire. Responding CD4+ T cells were sorted on the basis of upregulation of both CD40 ligand and CD69. Their recognized antigens are unknown. TCRbeta repertoires were sequenced from genomic DNA with the immunoSEQ hsTCRB assay version 4 in survey mode. Here the immuneACCESS table is served through TCRdb, limited to in-frame sequences with V and J called. Missing clones are a known gap in these copies; in checked studies unresolved V genes cover under half, and the rest lacks a known reason. For this sample the table gives about 51,000 clones, of which just under 90% were detected only once. The ten largest make up 3% to 3.5% of the sample.

The material sequenced was CD4+ T cells sorted from PBMCs after 18-hour stimulation, taken from a patient who received antiretroviral therapy. This specimen's cell subset or site label, interpreted: CD40L+CD69+ CD4 T cells responding to anti-CD3/anti-CD28 beads, representing the overall repertoire. The receptors derive from an adult woman with HIV who was CMV-seropositive.

The chain couples TRBV18 to TRBJ1-5; D call uncertain. Between the trimmed V and J ends, which lost 8 bases and 2 bases, there was a span of 13 bases. From germline, CDR1 is KGHSH and CDR2 LQKENI. This CDR3 comprises 14 residues. Here the CDR3 DNA reads TGTGCCAGCACTAGAGGAGGACGCAATCAGCCCCAGCATTTT. This translates into CASTRGGRNQPQHF. The full variable domain, completed using reference TRBV18 and TRBJ1-5, is NAGVMQNPRHLVRRRGQEARLRCSPMKGHSHVYWYRQLPEEGLKFMVYLQKENIIDESGMPKERFSAEFPKEGPSILRIQQVVRGDSAAYFCASTRGGRNQPQHFGDGTRLSIL.

The chain uses TRBV7-3 and TRBJ2-7; D is possibly TRBD2 (5 bases). The V and J ends lost 5 bases and 1 base respectively, with 12 bases between them. The CDR3 is 14 residues long. The V gene's germline CDR1 is SGHTA and CDR2 FQGTGA. For the CDR3, the DNA is TGTGCCAGCAGCCAAACCGGGGTTTCCTACGAGCAGTACTTC. Its protein product is CASSQTGVSYEQYF.

The sample holds one count of this clone. The chain employs TRBV18 and TRBJ1-1, with a weak D call TRBD1 (6 bases). V was clipped by 1 base and J by 3 bases, with 9 bases between them. Germline-derived CDR1 and CDR2 are KGHSH and LQKENI. The CDR3 covers 14 residues. The CDR3 nucleotides read TGTGCCAGCTCACCACTAAGGGGGGACACTGAAGCTTTCTTT. Encoded protein: CASSPLRGDTEAFF.

V usage is TRBV4-2 and J usage is TRBJ2-7; 8 bases align to TRBD1. V was pared by 3 bases and J by 4 bases, with 17 bases of the junction left unmatched. From germline, CDR1 is LGHNA and CDR2 YNFKEQ. The length of the CDR3 is 18 residues. The CDR3 DNA follows: TGTGCCAGCAGCCACCCCCCTCCAGGACAGGGTAATATGTACGAGCAGTACTTC. Translating it yields CASSHPPPGQGNMYEQYF.

The chain combines TRBV2 with TRBJ1-2; 8 bases fit TRBD1. CDR1 is SNHLY, CDR2 FYNNEI, per germline. Germline trimming cut 7 bases from V and 0 bases from J; bases unmatched to any gene: 13. The CDR3 length is 17 residues. CDR3 nucleotide sequence: TGTGCCAGCATCCTCGAGACAGGGGCACTAACTAACTATGGCTACACCTTC. Translating it yields CASILETGALTNYGYTF.

The CDR3 sequence is CASSQAGQHQPQHF. CDR3 DNA: TGTGCCAGCAGCCAAGCCGGACAGCATCAGCCCCAGCATTTT. The chain joins TRBV3-1 (or the pseudogene TRBV3-2) to TRBJ1-5; tentative D call: TRBD1 (6 bases). The CDR3 sequence is 14 residues long. Trimming stripped 1 base from V and 5 bases from J, with 9 bases between. Germline V gene data show CDR1 as LGHDT and CDR2 as YNNKEL (reference sequence).

This rearrangement joins TRBV11-3 to TRBJ1-6, with unresolved D. CDR1 is SGHNT and CDR2 is YENEEA in the germline V gene. The CDR3 is 14 residues long. The V end lost 0 bases, the J end lost 9 bases, and 9 bases lay between the germline ends. For the CDR3, the DNA is TGTGCCAGCAGCTTAGACAGGCAATTTTCACCCCTCCACTTT. This translates into CASSLDRQFSPLHF.

The V and J genes are TRBV20-1 and TRBJ2-2; D remains ambiguous. The V gene's germline CDR1 is DFQATT and CDR2 SNEGSKA (reference sequence). The CDR3 runs to 11 residues. V was shortened by 3 bases and J by 8 bases, with 7 bases between the two germline ends. The CDR3 spells CSARGLGELFF. The CDR3 bases are TGCAGTGCTAGGGGCTTGGGGGAGCTGTTTTTT.

This clone was seen a handful of times. The V call is TRBV15, the J call TRBJ1-2, with TRBD1 matching 12 bases. This CDR3 region has 16 residues. The ends lost 4 bases at V and 4 bases at J; junction bases unmatched: 7. The germline gives CDR1 LNHNV, CDR2 YYDKDF (reference sequence). DNA for the CDR3: TGTGCCACCAGCACCTCGGGGACAGGGGGCGTCTATGGCTACACCTTC. It is translated as CATSTSGTGGVYGYTF.

This chain joins TRBV9 and TRBJ1-1, with D unresolved. Deletions cut 0 bases from V and 1 base from J, with 4 bases between. CDR1 SGDLS and CDR2 YYNGEE come from the germline V gene. The CDR3 extends over 13 amino acids. For the CDR3, the DNA is TGTGCCAGCAGCGTAGGAAGGAACACTGAAGCTTTCTTT. Amino acids: CASSVGRNTEAFF.

This clone was counted once. The J gene is TRBJ1-3, the V gene TRBV5-1, with 7 bases aligning to TRBD1. After removal of 4 bases from V and 4 bases from J, the junction contained 8 bases not matched to a gene. This CDR3 has 15 amino acids. Germline loops: CDR1 SGHRS, CDR2 YFSETQ. CDR3 amino acids: CASSVRQGDGNTIYF. Here the CDR3 DNA reads TGCGCCAGCAGCGTTCGACAGGGTGACGGAAACACCATATATTTT. Complete variable domain (other parts from reference TRBV5-1 and TRBJ1-3): KAGVTQTPRYLIKTRGQQVTLSCSPISGHRSVSWYQQTPGQGLQFLFEYFSETQRNKGNFPGRFSGRQFSNSRSEMNVSTLELGDSALYLCASSVRQGDGNTIYFGEGSWLTVV.

This chain uses TRBV12-3 or TRBV12-4 with TRBJ2-3; D uncertain. The ends were cut back, 6 bases at V and 6 bases at J, with 7 bases in the middle. This CDR3 contains 11 residues. CDR3 region: CASRLGDTQYF. The CDR3 DNA reads TGTGCCAGCAGACTCGGGGATACGCAGTATTTT.

The chain couples TRBV3-1 (or the pseudogene TRBV3-2) to TRBJ2-7; 9 bases map to TRBD1. V lost 5 bases to trimming and J lost 5 bases; unmatched junction nucleotides: 10. Germline V gene sequence: CDR1 LGHDT, CDR2 YNNKEL (reference sequence). The CDR3 runs to 15 residues. The CDR3 nucleotides read TGTGCCAGCAGCTCGACAGGGGGACGGGCTCACGAGCAGTACTTC. It specifies CASSSTGGRAHEQYF.

With respect to this clone: Other nucleotide sequences from this sample produce the same CDR3. J is TRBJ2-7 and V is TRBV18; 8 bases fit TRBD2. With V trimmed by 3 bases and J by 6 bases, 10 bases remained unmatched. The CDR3 spans 15 residues. The germline gives CDR1 KGHSH, CDR2 LQKENI. The CDR3 DNA reads TGTGCCAGCTCACCCTCCGGGACGGGGGGGCTCGAGCAGTACTTC. Encoded protein: CASSPSGTGGLEQYF.

The chain joins TRBV5-1 to TRBJ1-1; the D gene is possibly TRBD1 (6 bases). The CDR3 runs 15 residues. The germline V and J ends were trimmed by 4 bases and 1 base, with 14 bases remaining between them. CDR1 and CDR2 from the germline V gene are SGHRS and YFSETQ. The CDR3, as DNA: TGCGCCAGCAGCCCGGGAGGGGGGGGGAACACTGAAGCTTTCTTT. Its translation: CASSPGGGGNTEAFF.

This chain connects TRBV9 to TRBJ2-1; the D call may be TRBD1 or TRBD2 (5 bases each). This CDR3 is built from 14 residues. Germline V gene lookup returns CDR1 SGDLS and CDR2 YYNGEE. Trimming removed 3 bases at V and 8 bases at J, with 15 bases between. The CDR3 is CASSAVEGWDEQFF. In nucleotides, the CDR3 is TGTGCCAGCAGCGCCGTAGAGGGGTGGGATGAGCAGTTCTTC.

The V and J genes are TRBV28 and TRBJ2-1; a possible D gene is TRBD1 (6 bases). Trimming removed 2 bases from V and 7 bases from J, with 18 bases in between. The CDR3 length is 16 residues. CDR1 and CDR2 (germline): MDHEN, SYDVKM. The CDR3 nucleotides read TGTGCCAGCAGTTTAAGGCGGGTGGGGGCGCGGAATGAGCAGTTCTTC. This encodes CASSLRRVGARNEQFF.

The J gene is TRBJ2-1, the V gene TRBV19, with D possibly being TRBD2 (6 bases). Germline CDR1 and CDR2: LNHDA and SQIVND (reference sequence). The germline V and J ends were trimmed by 7 bases and 6 bases, with 13 bases remaining between them. The CDR3 spans 13 residues. CDR3 sequence (DNA): TGTGCCAGTATGAGGTTCGGGGGCAATGAGCAGTTCTTC. Translated, it gives CASMRFGGNEQFF.

The chain links TRBV10-2 to TRBJ2-7; possibly TRBD1 or TRBD2 for D (5 bases each). Trimming took 8 bases from V and 3 from J, leaving 8 bases between them. Looked up from germline, CDR1 is WSHSY and CDR2 is SAAADI. There are 11 residues in the CDR3. The CDR3: CASGTIYEQYF. CDR3 bases: TGCGCCAGCGGGACCATCTACGAGCAGTACTTC.

J is TRBJ2-7 and V is TRBV6-4; the match to TRBD1 covers 7 bases. The length of the CDR3 is 16 residues. V shed 7 bases, J shed 2 bases, and the junction held 14 bases outside the gene matches. Germline assignment: CDR1 MRHNA and CDR2 SNTAGT. The CDR3 bases are TGTGCCAGCATTTGTACCCGGGACAGAACAACCTACGAGCAGTACTTC. It yields the protein CASICTRDRTTYEQYF.